A selection of T cell receptor beta chains follows, all from one sample in a study of radiation and T cells in renal cell carcinoma. TCRdb keeps only in-frame clones here, not all; method: immunoSEQ multiplex PCR. The sample lists 130,000 to 150,000 clones; around 89% were seen once. This sample comprised blood, obtained from a patient whose treatment included radiotherapy and nephrectomy. The receptors here all came from a woman in her 70s with renal cell carcinoma. Both conserved end residues are part of each CDR3. A D gene is named only where the DNA matches it firmly. The size of a clone is reported for some rows only, either as once, few or many, or as a class for expanded clones.

cdr3_aa | j_call | d_call | clone_size | v_call
CASSWQGNDGYTF | TRBJ1-2 | NA | NA | TRBV6-6
CASSLSGSRTDTQYF | TRBJ2-3 | NA | NA | TRBV7-9
CASSLAGRTAVYGYTF | TRBJ1-2 | NA | NA | TRBV7-2
CASGRGAQPQHF | TRBJ1-5 | NA | NA | TRBV12-5
CASSQERGTRNEKLFF | TRBJ1-4 | NA | NA | TRBV4-3
CAIMTGGGYGYTF | TRBJ1-2 | TRBD1 | NA | TRBV10-3
CASSPWDGANYGYTF | TRBJ1-2 | NA | NA | TRBV11-2
CASSGQGGTDTQYF | TRBJ2-3 | TRBD1 | NA | TRBV28
CASSSSGAKETQYF | TRBJ2-5 | TRBD2 | NA | TRBV27
CASSLGGGVYNEQFF | TRBJ2-1 | TRBD2 | once | TRBV5-4
CASSPSRYEQYF | TRBJ2-7 | NA | NA | TRBV7-2
CASSLWSAASSNQPQHF | TRBJ1-5 | NA | once | TRBV7-9
CASSPGTGPSPLHF | TRBJ1-6 | TRBD1 | few | TRBV7-9
CASSEARTGLNQPQHF | TRBJ1-5 | NA | NA | TRBV2
CASSGQYNSPLHF | TRBJ1-6 | NA | NA | TRBV7-6
CASSPSGPGRTNEKLFF | TRBJ1-4 | NA | NA | TRBV28